Below are 13 T cell receptor beta chains sequenced from a single sample in a study of blood T cell repertoires in COVID-19. Produced via immunoSEQ multiplex PCR; TCRdb's table is partial and in-frame only. The repertoire consists of about 310,000 clones, with 90% occurring once and the leading ten covering around 4.3%. The sequenced sample was PBMCs or T cells enriched from blood (not recorded which). The receptors originated from a woman between 18 and 30 years old with acute COVID-19.

On this clone itself: In the same sample, other DNA sequences code for this CDR3. The chain is built from TRBV3-1 (or the pseudogene TRBV3-2) and TRBJ1-2; TRBD1 aligns across 9 bases. Losses at the gene ends were 4 bases for V and 5 bases for J; bases not matched to a gene: 2. This CDR3 region has 13 residues. In germline, CDR1 is LGHDT, CDR2 YNNKEL (reference sequence). CDR3 DNA: TGTGCCAGCAGCCCGGGACAGGGATATGGCTACACCTTC. The encoded protein is CASSPGQGYGYTF.

The chain links TRBV4-2 to TRBJ2-1, with 9 bases lining up with TRBD2. The CDR3 contains 16 residues. Looked up from germline, CDR1 is LGHNA and CDR2 is YNFKEQ. V lost 3 bases to trimming and J lost 5 bases; unmatched junction nucleotides: 8. CDR3 sequence (DNA): TGTGCCAGCAGCCAGGAGGGACTAGCCCTAAACAATGAGCAGTTCTTC. It encodes CASSQEGLALNNEQFF.

This chain joins TRBV11-3 and TRBJ2-2, with 13 bases identical to TRBD2. This CDR3 has 19 amino acids. V lost 4 bases and J lost 0; bases outside the gene matches: 8. CDR1 and CDR2 (germline): SGHNT, YENEEA. The CDR3 DNA reads as TGTGCCAGCAGCTCGTGGACTAGCGGGAGCCTAGCGAACACCGGGGAGCTGTTTTTT. Translating gives CASSSWTSGSLANTGELFF.

This clone is a singleton in its sample. V and J are TRBV18 and TRBJ1-1; perhaps TRBD1 as D (6 bases). Germline CDR1 reads KGHSH; CDR2 reads LQKENI. Trimming removed 3 bases at V and 5 bases at J, with 19 bases between. The CDR3 is 16 residues long. DNA for the CDR3: TGTGCCAGCTCACCTTTGATGGACAGCCGAAGTACTGAAGCTTTCTTT. Translating gives CASSPLMDSRSTEAFF.

The gene calls are TRBV28 and TRBJ2-2, with 7 bases identical to TRBD2. V was pared by 5 bases and J by 6 bases, with 12 bases of the junction left unmatched. The length of the CDR3 is 16 residues. The V gene's germline CDR1 is MDHEN and CDR2 SYDVKM. The CDR3 region is CASSTHGQRGAGELFF. The CDR3 coding sequence is TGTGCCAGCAGTACTCACGGCCAACGGGGGGCCGGGGAGCTGTTTTTT.

This chain uses TRBV4-1 with TRBJ1-5; a possible D gene is TRBD1 (6 bases). The CDR3 has 16 residues. The V gene's germline CDR1 is MGHRA and CDR2 YSYEKL. The V and J ends lost 9 bases and 2 bases respectively, with 20 bases between them. The CDR3 nucleotides are TGCGCCAGTTCCGGGACAACCATAGTAGGCAATCAGCCCCAGCATTTT. Translation: CASSGTTIVGNQPQHF.

The chain uses TRBV28 and TRBJ1-5; D is perhaps TRBD1 (6 bases). The germline V gene encodes CDR1 MDHEN and CDR2 SYDVKM. The length of the CDR3 is 14 residues. V shed 6 bases and J shed 5 bases, with 14 bases lying between them. The CDR3 DNA reads as TGTGCCAGCAGCTCTTACAGGGACCATCAGCCCCAGCATTTT. This encodes CASSSYRDHQPQHF.

The chain employs TRBV25-1 and TRBJ1-2, with 7 bases identical to TRBD1. This CDR3 is 13 amino acids long. CDR1 is MGHDK, CDR2 SYGVNS, per germline. Trimming removed 4 bases from V and 6 bases from J; junction bases left unmatched: 5. DNA of the CDR3: TGTGCCAGCAGTGGCGACCAGGGGGATGGCTACACCTTC. It is translated as CASSGDQGDGYTF.

This clone is a singleton in its sample. The chain joins TRBV9 to TRBJ2-1, with 14 nucleotides matching TRBD2. With 0 bases clipped from V and 3 bases from J, the junction kept 2 bases outside the gene matches. The CDR3 runs to 17 residues. The germline V gene encodes CDR1 SGDLS and CDR2 YYNGEE. The CDR3: CASSVVGLAGVYNEQFF. In DNA form, the CDR3 reads TGTGCCAGCAGCGTAGTGGGACTAGCGGGAGTCTACAATGAGCAGTTCTTC.

This sequence joins TRBV2 and TRBJ1-2; D ambiguous. The CDR3 has 15 amino acids. The V and J ends lost 6 bases and 4 bases respectively, with 18 bases between them. Germline V lookup: CDR1 SNHLY, CDR2 FYNNEI. This CDR3 reads CASRPTSQEGYGYTF. CDR3 sequence (DNA): TGTGCCAGCAGACCCACCTCTCAGGAAGGCTATGGCTACACCTTC.

This chain joins TRBV27 and TRBJ2-7; D is ambiguous. Trimming removed 3 bases at V and 4 bases at J, with 16 bases between. The length of the CDR3 is 15 residues. Germline CDR1 is MNHEY and CDR2 is SMNVEV (reference sequence). The CDR3 DNA is TGTGCCAGCAGTTTCGGTTTGGAGACCCAGTACGAGCAGTACTTC. It yields the protein CASSFGLETQYEQYF.

This sequence joins TRBV5-6 and TRBJ1-1; D gene unclear. Germline V gene sequence: CDR1 SGHDT, CDR2 YYEEEE. Trimming cost V 0 bases and J 11 bases, with 11 bases left between them. The CDR3 length is 12 residues. The CDR3 region is CASSLEKGEAFF. Here the CDR3 DNA reads TGTGCCAGCAGCTTGGAGAAGGGAGAGGCTTTCTTT.

The chain uses TRBV9 and TRBJ2-3, with 12 bases fitting TRBD2. This CDR3 is built from 17 residues. J gave up 2 bases and V 0 bases, and 4 bases lay outside the gene matches. CDR1 and CDR2 from the germline V gene are SGDLS and YYNGEE. The CDR3 nucleotides read TGTGCCAGCAGCGTAGGGCCTAGCGGGAGGGCCACAGATACGCAGTATTTT. Translation gives CASSVGPSGRATDTQYF. Supplemented by reference TRBV9 and TRBJ2-3, the full variable domain reads DSGVTQTPKHLITATGQRVTLRCSPRSGDLSVYWYQQSLDQGLQFLIQYYNGEERAKGNILERFSAQQFPDLHSELNLSSLELGDSALYFCASSVGPSGRATDTQYFGPGTRLTVL.